This is a list of T cell receptor beta chains from one sample in a study of cytomegalovirus exposure and HLA in healthy donors. Measured with immunoSEQ multiplex PCR; TCRdb has only the in-frame clones, and not every one. The sample consists of approximately 81,000 clones, approximately 69% of them appearing once. Material: PBMCs. All receptors derive from a man aged 35 to 55 in good health and CMV-seropositive. Each CDR3 is given without its conserved first and last residue.

V gene,J gene,CDR3 length,CDR3 protein
TRBV5-1,TRBJ1-1,13,ASSLRQGTGTEAF
TRBV19,TRBJ2-1,19,ASSIGRGLAGRYISYNEQF
TRBV7-9,TRBJ1-2,15,ASSSSGTGVLNYGYT
TRBV7-9,TRBJ1-6,13,ASSLEGTGVSPLH
TRBV6-5,TRBJ1-2,14,ASSSGGPGANYGYT
TRBV2,TRBJ2-2,15,ASSEARVPANTGELF
TRBV7-8,TRBJ1-2,14,ASSLTRQGMEYGYT
TRBV10-2,TRBJ1-1,12,ASRQTGRDTEAF
TRBV7-9,TRBJ2-1,17,ASSKGGRLAGGPDNEQF
TRBV10-2,TRBJ2-7,10,ASSETSYEQY
TRBV5-4,TRBJ1-2,13,ASSRWGDRDYGYT
TRBV7-9,TRBJ1-1,11,ASSLTANTEAF
TRBV9,TRBJ1-5,17,ASSVGEGGGRYSNQPQH
TRBV10-3,TRBJ2-1,13,ATALTSGPYNEQF
TRBV4-2,NA,16,ASSQDMGLAGEFYEQY
TRBV7-9,TRBJ2-3,15,ASSSMGLAGGTDTQY
TRBV6-5,TRBJ1-2,12,ASGGTGSFYGYT
TRBV19,TRBJ2-7,13,ASSMKRGGVDEQY
TRBV10-2,TRBJ1-3,12,ASSDSSSGNTIY
TRBV14,TRBJ2-7,10,ASSQRGYEQY
TRBV5-1,TRBJ2-7,14,ASSGLAGGSSYEQY
TRBV6-6,TRBJ1-3,12,ASRALSSGNTIY
TRBV5-1,TRBJ2-1,12,ASSWLAGGNEQF
TRBV10-3,TRBJ2-7,13,AISSTGTGTGEQY
TRBV7-8,TRBJ2-5,13,ASSAPGQGRWEQY
TRBV7-2,TRBJ2-2,14,ASSYRASGGAGELF
TRBV5-1,TRBJ1-6,14,ASSPDRGRNNSPLH
TRBV19,TRBJ1-6,10,ASSMRGSPLH
TRBV30,TRBJ2-3,13,AWSKLGGGTDTQY
TRBV14,TRBJ2-7,17,ASSQLTTGRTSITYEQY
TRBV5-6,TRBJ1-1,13,ASSLDGQGGFQAF
TRBV30,TRBJ1-1,17,AWSVFSGGVVQLNTEAF
TRBV7-8,TRBJ2-3,11,ASSLLASDTQY
TRBV5-4,TRBJ2-5,14,ASSLRQGAYQETQY
TRBV30,TRBJ1-3,13,AWTPLRGTGNTIY
TRBV10-2,TRBJ1-1,12,ASSESRGNTEAF
TRBV5-1,TRBJ2-7,12,ASSSGTASYEQY
TRBV28,TRBJ2-3,12,ASSLGRGGDTQY
TRBV25-1,TRBJ2-7,11,ASKDTGPYEQY
TRBV6-1,TRBJ2-5,15,ASSARQGGLVEETQY
TRBV5-3,TRBJ1-5,13,ARSLSDRNNQPQH
TRBV7-3,TRBJ1-1,11,ASSRTQNTEAF
TRBV14,TRBJ2-7,16,ASSHIQGIGGSSYEQY
TRBV7-2,TRBJ2-3,15,ASSLGAWAGVTDTQY
TRBV6-6,TRBJ2-2,13,ASSLDGGATGELF
TRBV5-1,TRBJ1-1,14,ASSLTGASRYTEAF
TRBV15,TRBJ2-3,10,ATSVFTDTQY
TRBV6-5,TRBJ1-2,9,ASGLDYGYT